This paragraph covers one T cell receptor beta chain sequence. This sample is drawn from a study of technical replicates of blood from a handful of donors. In germline, CDR1 is KGHSH, CDR2 LQKENI. The CDR3 runs to 18 residues. Losses at the gene ends were 2 bases for V and 5 bases for J; bases not matched to a gene: 9. This table comes from immunoSEQ multiplex PCR, and its TCRdb copy is limited to in-frame clones, with some not included. The sample shows 85,000 to 100,000 clones, 95% of them seen only once. The sequence derives from a human donor in good health. Sequenced: T cells isolated from PBMCs. This chain connects TRBV18 to TRBJ2-3, with 14 bases that match TRBD2. As DNA, the CDR3 is TGTGCCAGCTCACCAATGATTGCCGGGACTAGCGGGGGAGATACGCAGTATTTT. This gives the protein CASSPMIAGTSGGDTQYF.